The 22 T cell receptor beta chains given below trace back to one sample, sequenced in a study of neurological immune-mediated disorders. Time point given: longitudinal time-point 3. TCRdb reprocessed the 5' RACE reads with MiXCR, giving one entry per CDR3 protein. The sample lists about 99,000 distinct CDR3 sequences, more than 10% occurring once. The sequencing input was PBMCs. These receptors were collected from a female donor with HTLV-1-associated myelopathy (HAM/TSP).

On this clonotype itself: This may be a read error: a much more frequent sequence differs by one nucleotide. This chain uses TRBV2 with TRBJ2-1; 11 positions agree with TRBD2. CDR1 and CDR2 from the germline V gene are SNHLY and FYNNEI. The CDR3 covers 15 residues. Here the CDR3 DNA reads TGTGTCAGCAGTGGTTTAGCGGGGGGGTACAATGAGCAGTTCTTC. It encodes CVSSGLAGGYNEQFF.

The chain has TRBV20-1 and TRBJ2-2; TRBD1 agrees at 10 bases. The trim removed 0 bases at V and 10 bases at J, leaving 14 bases unmatched. Per germline, CDR1 DFQATT and CDR2 SNEGSKA (reference sequence). The CDR3 sequence is 17 residues long. The CDR3 here is CSARDPSGTGDTKELFF. In DNA, the CDR3 is TGCAGTGCTAGAGATCCGTCGGGGACAGGGGACACCAAGGAGCTGTTTTTT.

For this clonotype: A much larger clone differs from this one at a single base, so this may be a read error. The V and J genes are TRBV28 and TRBJ1-5, with TRBD1 matching over 9 bases. The CDR3 consists of 14 residues. The germline gives CDR1 MDHEN, CDR2 SYDVKM. The CDR3 sequence: CAISSQGAAGPQHF. The CDR3 DNA is TGTGCCATCAGTTCACAGGGGGCCGCAGGGCCCCAGCATTTT.

The table lists this clonotype with many counts. The chain couples TRBV12-3 or TRBV12-4 to TRBJ2-5; 10 nucleotides line up with TRBD2. V shed 5 bases, J shed 0 bases, and the junction held 9 bases outside the gene matches. CDR3 length: 17 amino acids. The CDR3 is CASSQKASGGYQETQYF. In DNA, the CDR3 is TGTGCCAGCAGTCAAAAGGCTAGCGGGGGATACCAAGAGACCCAGTACTTC.

This clonotype has at least ten counts. The chain combines TRBV10-2 with TRBJ2-3; D could derive from TRBD1 or TRBD2 (6 bases each). Germline V lookup: CDR1 WSHSY, CDR2 SAAADI. CDR3 size: 15 residues. V was cut by 6 bases and J by 6 bases, with 19 bases left in between. The CDR3 DNA reads TGCGCCAGCAGAGAAAGCGGTCGGGGGCCTGATACGCAGTATTTT. It codes for CASRESGRGPDTQYF.

This clonotype was recorded at least ten times. One end of the junction fails to match germline, which may point to a read error. The J gene is TRBJ2-3, the V gene TRBV24-1; 8 bases line up with TRBD1. This CDR3 contains 13 residues. Germline V gene lookup returns CDR1 KGHDR and CDR2 SFDVKD. The CDR3 DNA follows: TGTGCCACCAGTGATGAGAAGGACAGGGCCCTCAATTTT. Translating gives CATSDEKDRALNF.

In its sample, this clonotype was seen many times. The V call is TRBV12-3 or TRBV12-4, the J call TRBJ1-2; 12 nucleotides agree with TRBD1. Unmatched junction bases numbered 8, after V lost 7 bases and J lost 5 bases. The CDR3 has 15 amino acids. The CDR3 region has the DNA TGTGCCAGCATTCCGGGGGACAGGGGGCCTTATGGCTACACCTTC. Its protein product is CASIPGDRGPYGYTF.

In this sample, this clonotype turned up many times. At one of its ends the junction is not consistent with the germline gene, which may arise from a read error. This chain connects TRBV20-1 to TRBJ1-2; tentatively, D is TRBD1 (6 bases). Germline assignment: CDR1 DFQATT and CDR2 SNEGSKA (reference sequence). The CDR3 length is 11 residues. DNA for the CDR3: TGCAGTGCTACAACAGGGAATCTCGGGAGCTTC. Translation: CSATTGNLGSF.

This clonotype was seen ten or more times. The chain has TRBV5-1 and TRBJ2-7, with TRBD1 as a possible D gene (8 bases). The CDR3 loop spans 15 amino acids. V lost 2 bases and J lost 2, with 14 bases in between. Germline lookup yields CDR1 SGHRS and CDR2 YFSETQ. The CDR3 here is CASSFITGGAYEQYF. DNA of the CDR3: TGCGCCAGCAGCTTTATAACAGGGGGGGCCTACGAGCAGTACTTC.

This clonotype was counted a few times. The V gene is TRBV9, the J gene TRBJ2-7; 9 bases map to TRBD2. CDR1 is SGDLS and CDR2 is YYNGEE in the germline V gene. Trimming cost V 0 bases and J 4 bases; bases outside gene matches: 5. This CDR3 has 15 residues. CDR3 sequence reads: CASSVGTSGLYEQYF. In nucleotides, the CDR3 is TGTGCCAGCAGCGTAGGTACTAGCGGGTTGTACGAGCAGTACTTC.

This clonotype was seen many times. This chain connects TRBV7-9 to TRBJ2-5; 8 nucleotides agree with TRBD2. The germline gives CDR1 SEHNR, CDR2 FQNEAQ (reference sequence). V gave up 4 bases and J gave up 5 bases; unmatched junction bases: 6. This CDR3 comprises 14 residues. The CDR3 sequence is CASSSPGLGETQYF. The DNA for the CDR3 is TGTGCCAGCAGCTCACCGGGACTAGGGGAGACCCAGTACTTC.

This clonotype was seen many times. This chain connects TRBV5-1 to TRBJ2-7; D is perhaps TRBD2 (6 bases). The CDR3 loop spans 12 amino acids. Trimming removed 5 bases at V and 6 bases at J, with 12 bases between. CDR1 and CDR2 (germline): SGHRS, YFSETQ. Here the CDR3 reads CASRPQGGEQYF. The CDR3 DNA reads TGCGCCAGCAGGCCTCAGGGAGGCGAGCAGTACTTC.

This clonotype has at least ten counts. V usage is TRBV4-1 and J usage is TRBJ2-3, with D perhaps being TRBD1 or TRBD2 (7 bases each). The CDR3 covers 16 residues. Per the germline V gene, CDR1 is MGHRA and CDR2 is YSYEKL. Trimming took 3 bases from V and 3 from J, leaving 16 bases between them. DNA for the CDR3: TGCGCCAGCAGCCAGGGGGGGAGGGGGCAAACAGATACGCAGTATTTT. It codes for CASSQGGRGQTDTQYF.

The sample holds many counts of this clonotype. The V gene is TRBV20-1, the J gene TRBJ1-5; perhaps TRBD1 as D (6 bases). The CDR3 runs to 15 residues. CDR1 is DFQATT and CDR2 is SNEGSKA in the germline V gene (reference sequence). Trimming stripped 3 bases from V and 7 bases from J, with 19 bases between. DNA for the CDR3: TGCAGTGCTAGGGGGCCGGGGGCGCCCCGCCAGCCCCAGCATTTT. Its protein product is CSARGPGAPRQPQHF.

This clonotype has at least ten counts. This rearrangement joins TRBV2 to TRBJ2-3, with 8 nucleotides matching TRBD2. CDR1 SNHLY and CDR2 FYNNEI come from the germline V gene. V gave up 3 bases and J gave up 1 base; unmatched junction bases: 6. The CDR3 contains 16 residues. The CDR3 spells CASSDDAGGRTDTQYF. The CDR3, as DNA: TGTGCCAGCAGTGATGACGCGGGGGGACGCACAGATACGCAGTATTTT.

This clonotype showed up just once. One base away lies a much larger clone, so this may be a sequencing read error. This rearrangement joins TRBV20-1 to TRBJ1-2, with a possible D match to TRBD1 (5 bases). CDR1 is DFQATT, CDR2 SNEGSKA, per germline (reference sequence). There are 15 residues in the CDR3. The CDR3 DNA reads TGCGGTGCTAGAGAAGAAGGGGCCGGGGACTATGGCTACACCTTC. It translates to CGAREEGAGDYGYTF.

This clonotype occurred many times. The CDR3 protein is CASSSTGGDRTGYTF. CDR3 nucleotide sequence: TGTGCCAGCAGCTCGACAGGGGGTGACCGAACAGGCTACACCTTC. The chain joins TRBV7-9 to TRBJ1-2; TRBD1 agrees at 9 bases. Germline V gene lookup returns CDR1 SEHNR and CDR2 FQNEAQ (reference sequence). Trimming took 4 bases from V and 8 from J; bases not matched to a gene: 11. CDR3 length: 15 amino acids.

This clonotype was found many times. J is TRBJ2-5 and V is TRBV18; D remains unclear. The CDR3 has 13 amino acids. Germline lookup yields CDR1 KGHSH and CDR2 LQKENI. V dropped 0 bases and J dropped 5 bases, with 7 bases sitting between them. Here the CDR3 reads CASSPPAVETQYF. DNA of the CDR3: TGTGCCAGCTCACCACCGGCTGTTGAGACCCAGTACTTC.

This clonotype was found many times. The chain carries TRBV9 and TRBJ2-3; 8 bases are shared with TRBD1. Germline values: CDR1 SGDLS, CDR2 YYNGEE. The CDR3 loop spans 15 amino acids. V lost 0 bases, J lost 2 bases, and 2 bases stayed unmatched. CDR3 in DNA: TGTGCCAGCAGCGTAGACAGGGGGACCACAGATACGCAGTATTTT. Protein sequence: CASSVDRGTTDTQYF.

This clonotype was recorded many times. V usage is TRBV6-4 and J usage is TRBJ2-3; 11 positions agree with TRBD2. Germline CDR1 and CDR2: MRHNA and SNTAGT. This CDR3 comprises 15 residues. The V and J ends lost 6 bases and 3 bases, in that order; junction bases with no gene match: 5. DNA for the CDR3: TGTGCCAGCAGACGGCTAGCGGGGGGAACAGATACGCAGTATTTT. It encodes CASRRLAGGTDTQYF.

This chain connects TRBV12-3 or TRBV12-4 to TRBJ2-7, with TRBD1 as a possible D gene (6 bases). V was cut by 1 base and J by 4 bases, with 8 bases left in between. The CDR3 totals 13 residues. The CDR3 DNA is TGTGCCAGCAGTTTAGTAGGACAGTACGAGCAGTACTTC. This translates into CASSLVGQYEQYF.

This clonotype was seen at least ten times. The V gene is TRBV18, the J gene TRBJ1-5; a weak D match, TRBD1 (5 bases). V lost 5 bases and J lost 3, with 11 bases in between. The CDR3 length is 14 residues. Germline CDR1 and CDR2: KGHSH and LQKENI. CDR3 residues: CASSETVLNQPQHF. In DNA form, the CDR3 reads TGTGCCAGCTCAGAGACAGTCCTCAATCAGCCCCAGCATTTT.